This T cell receptor (beta chain) was documented in a study of cytomegalovirus exposure and HLA in healthy donors. PCR was performed using 60 Vbeta and 13 Jbeta primers. Method: immunoSEQ multiplex PCR; TCRdb's copy keeps in-frame clones and lacks some. The sample table includes around 40,000 clones. The CDR3 is 15 amino acids. Per germline, CDR1 MNHEY and CDR2 SMNVEV (reference sequence). V gave up 0 bases and J gave up 0 bases, with 8 bases separating them. The chain is built from TRBV27 and TRBJ1-1; D gene unclear. This clonotype was sampled from a man aged 30-40 years in good health and CMV-seronegative. The sample was PBMCs. DNA for the CDR3: TGTGCCAGCAGTTTATCGGCAGGTTTGAACACTGAAGCTTTCTTT. As protein: CASSLSAGLNTEAFF.